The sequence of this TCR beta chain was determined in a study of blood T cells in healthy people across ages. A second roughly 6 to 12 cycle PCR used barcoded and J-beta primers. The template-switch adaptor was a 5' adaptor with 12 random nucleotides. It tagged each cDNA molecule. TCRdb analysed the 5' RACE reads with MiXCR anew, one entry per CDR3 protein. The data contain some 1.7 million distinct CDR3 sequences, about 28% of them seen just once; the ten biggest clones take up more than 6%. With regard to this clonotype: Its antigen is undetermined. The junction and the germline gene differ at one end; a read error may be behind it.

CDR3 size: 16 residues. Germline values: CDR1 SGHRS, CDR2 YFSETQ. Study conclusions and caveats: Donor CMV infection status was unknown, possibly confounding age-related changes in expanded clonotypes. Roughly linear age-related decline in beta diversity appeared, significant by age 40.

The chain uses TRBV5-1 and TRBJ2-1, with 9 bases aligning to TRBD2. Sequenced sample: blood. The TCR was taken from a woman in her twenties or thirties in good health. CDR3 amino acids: CAGSLAAGGLIGEQFF. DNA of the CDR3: TGCGCCGGCAGCTTGGCGGCGGGAGGGCTCATCGGGGAGCAGTTCTTC.